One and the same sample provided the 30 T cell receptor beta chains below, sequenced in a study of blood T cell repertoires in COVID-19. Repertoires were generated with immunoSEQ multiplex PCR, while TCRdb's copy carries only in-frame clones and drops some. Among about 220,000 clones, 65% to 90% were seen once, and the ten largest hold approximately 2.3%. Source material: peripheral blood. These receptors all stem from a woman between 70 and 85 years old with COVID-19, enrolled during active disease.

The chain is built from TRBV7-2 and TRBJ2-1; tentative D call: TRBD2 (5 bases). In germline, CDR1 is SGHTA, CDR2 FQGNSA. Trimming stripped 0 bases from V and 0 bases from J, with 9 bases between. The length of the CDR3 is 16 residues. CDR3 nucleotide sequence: TGTGCCAGCAGCTTAGCTCGAGGGAGCTCCTACAATGAGCAGTTCTTC. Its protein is CASSLARGSSYNEQFF.

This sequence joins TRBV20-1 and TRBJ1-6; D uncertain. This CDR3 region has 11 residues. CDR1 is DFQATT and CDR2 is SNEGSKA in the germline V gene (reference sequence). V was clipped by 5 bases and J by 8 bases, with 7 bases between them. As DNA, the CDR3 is TGCAGTGCTCGCGGGGATTCACCCCTCCACTTT. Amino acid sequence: CSARGDSPLHF.

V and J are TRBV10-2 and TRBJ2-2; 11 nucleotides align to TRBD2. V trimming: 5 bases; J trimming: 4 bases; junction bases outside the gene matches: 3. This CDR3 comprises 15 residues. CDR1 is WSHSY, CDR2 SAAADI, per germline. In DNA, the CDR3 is TGCGCCAGCAGTCTAGCGGGAGGAGGCACCGGGGAGCTGTTTTTT. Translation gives CASSLAGGGTGELFF.

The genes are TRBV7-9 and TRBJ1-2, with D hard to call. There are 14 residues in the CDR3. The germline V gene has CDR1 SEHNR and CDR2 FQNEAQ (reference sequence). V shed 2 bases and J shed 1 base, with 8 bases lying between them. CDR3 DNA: TGTGCCAGCAGCTTAATAGAGGGTAACTATGGCTACACCTTC. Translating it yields CASSLIEGNYGYTF.

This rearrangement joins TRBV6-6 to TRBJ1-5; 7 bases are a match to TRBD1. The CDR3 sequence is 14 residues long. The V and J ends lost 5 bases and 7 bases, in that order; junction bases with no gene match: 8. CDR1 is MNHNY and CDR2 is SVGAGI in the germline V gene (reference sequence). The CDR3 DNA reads TGTGCCAGCAGTACGTTAACAGGGGAACAGCCCCAGCATTTT. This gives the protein CASSTLTGEQPQHF.

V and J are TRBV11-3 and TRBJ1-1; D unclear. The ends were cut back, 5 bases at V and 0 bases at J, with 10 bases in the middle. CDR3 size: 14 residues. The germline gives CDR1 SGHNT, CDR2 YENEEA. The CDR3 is CASSRLRVNTEAFF. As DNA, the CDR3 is TGTGCCAGCAGCCGCCTCCGGGTGAACACTGAAGCTTTCTTT.

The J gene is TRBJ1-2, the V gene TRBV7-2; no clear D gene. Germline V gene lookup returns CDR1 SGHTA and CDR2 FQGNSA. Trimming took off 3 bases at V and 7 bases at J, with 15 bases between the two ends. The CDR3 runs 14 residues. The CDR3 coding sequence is TGTGCCAGCAGCTTGGACGCTCGGGGAGGTGGCTACACCTTC. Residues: CASSLDARGGGYTF.

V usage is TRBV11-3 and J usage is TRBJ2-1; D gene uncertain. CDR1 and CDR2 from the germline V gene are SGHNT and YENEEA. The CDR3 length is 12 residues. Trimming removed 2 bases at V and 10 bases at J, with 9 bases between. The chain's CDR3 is CASSLTAGEQFF. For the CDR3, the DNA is TGTGCCAGCAGCTTAACCGCCGGGGAGCAGTTCTTC.

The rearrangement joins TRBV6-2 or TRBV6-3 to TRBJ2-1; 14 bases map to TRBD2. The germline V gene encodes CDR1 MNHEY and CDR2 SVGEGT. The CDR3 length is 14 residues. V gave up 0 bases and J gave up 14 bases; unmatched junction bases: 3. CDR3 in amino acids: CASSYSGTSGGEFF. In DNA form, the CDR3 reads TGTGCCAGCAGTTACTCCGGGACTAGCGGGGGCGAGTTCTTC.

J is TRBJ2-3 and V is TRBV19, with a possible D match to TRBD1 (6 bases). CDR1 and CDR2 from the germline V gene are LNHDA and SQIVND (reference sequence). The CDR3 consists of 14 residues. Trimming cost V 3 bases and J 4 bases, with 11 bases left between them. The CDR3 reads CASSIYRVSDTQYF. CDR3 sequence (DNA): TGTGCCAGTAGTATTTACAGGGTTTCAGATACGCAGTATTTT.

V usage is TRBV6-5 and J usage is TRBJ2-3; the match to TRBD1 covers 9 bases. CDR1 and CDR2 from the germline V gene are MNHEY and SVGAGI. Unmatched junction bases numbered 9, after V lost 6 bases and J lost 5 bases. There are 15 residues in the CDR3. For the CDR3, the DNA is TGTGCCAGCAGCCTTCCGGGACAGGGAGGAGATACGCAGTATTTT. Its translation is CASSLPGQGGDTQYF.

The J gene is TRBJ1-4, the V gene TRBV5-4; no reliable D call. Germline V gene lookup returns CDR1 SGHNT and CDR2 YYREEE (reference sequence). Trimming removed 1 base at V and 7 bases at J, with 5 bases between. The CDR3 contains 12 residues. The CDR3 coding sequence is TGTGCCAGCAGCTTGTACGGTGAAAAACTGTTTTTT. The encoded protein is CASSLYGEKLFF.

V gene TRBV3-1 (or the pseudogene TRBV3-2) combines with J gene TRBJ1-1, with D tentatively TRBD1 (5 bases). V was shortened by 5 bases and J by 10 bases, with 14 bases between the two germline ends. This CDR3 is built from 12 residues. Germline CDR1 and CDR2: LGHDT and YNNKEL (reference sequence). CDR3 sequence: CASSSSQGVAFF. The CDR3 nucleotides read TGTGCCAGCAGCTCCTCGCAGGGTGTAGCTTTCTTT.

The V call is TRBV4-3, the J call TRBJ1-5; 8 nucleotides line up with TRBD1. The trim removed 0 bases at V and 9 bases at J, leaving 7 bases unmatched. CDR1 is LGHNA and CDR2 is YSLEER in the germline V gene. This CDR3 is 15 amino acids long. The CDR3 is CASSQDQGADVPQHF. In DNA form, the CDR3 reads TGCGCCAGCAGCCAAGACCAGGGGGCGGACGTGCCCCAGCATTTT.

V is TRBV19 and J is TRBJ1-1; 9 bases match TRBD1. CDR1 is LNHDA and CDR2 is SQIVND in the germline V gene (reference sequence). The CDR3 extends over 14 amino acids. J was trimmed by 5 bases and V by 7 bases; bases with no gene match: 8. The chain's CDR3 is CASTIQGARTEAFF. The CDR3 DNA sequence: TGTGCCAGTACCATACAGGGGGCACGGACTGAAGCTTTCTTT.

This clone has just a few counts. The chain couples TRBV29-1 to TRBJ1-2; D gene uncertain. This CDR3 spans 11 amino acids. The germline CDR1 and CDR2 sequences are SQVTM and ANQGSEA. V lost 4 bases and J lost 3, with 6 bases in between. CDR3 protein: CSVGGDYGYTF. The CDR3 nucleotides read TGCAGCGTTGGGGGAGACTATGGCTACACCTTC.

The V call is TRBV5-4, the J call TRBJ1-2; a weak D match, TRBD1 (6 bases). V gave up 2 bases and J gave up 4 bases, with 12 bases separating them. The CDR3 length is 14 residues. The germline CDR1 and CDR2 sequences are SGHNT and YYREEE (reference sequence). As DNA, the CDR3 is TGTGCCAGCAGCTTTGACAGGAGCGTCTATGGCTACACCTTC. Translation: CASSFDRSVYGYTF.

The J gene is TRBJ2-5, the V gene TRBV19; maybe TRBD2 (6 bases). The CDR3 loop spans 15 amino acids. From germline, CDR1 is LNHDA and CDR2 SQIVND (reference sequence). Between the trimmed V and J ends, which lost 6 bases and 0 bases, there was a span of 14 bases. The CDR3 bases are TGTGCCAGTAGCCCCGGTGCGGGGTACCAAGAGACCCAGTACTTC. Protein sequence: CASSPGAGYQETQYF. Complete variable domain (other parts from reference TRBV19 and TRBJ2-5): DGGITQSPKYLFRKEGQNVTLSCEQNLNHDAMYWYRQDPGQGLRLIYYSQIVNDFQKGDIAEGYSVSREKKESFPLTVTSAQKNPTAFYLCASSPGAGYQETQYFGPGTRLLVL.

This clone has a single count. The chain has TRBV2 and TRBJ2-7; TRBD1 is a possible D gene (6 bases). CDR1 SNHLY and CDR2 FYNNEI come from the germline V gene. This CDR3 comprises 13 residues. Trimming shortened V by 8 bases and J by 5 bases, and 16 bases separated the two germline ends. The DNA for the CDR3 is TGTGCCAGCGCTAGGCAGGGGCTAAACGAGCAGTACTTC. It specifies CASARQGLNEQYF.

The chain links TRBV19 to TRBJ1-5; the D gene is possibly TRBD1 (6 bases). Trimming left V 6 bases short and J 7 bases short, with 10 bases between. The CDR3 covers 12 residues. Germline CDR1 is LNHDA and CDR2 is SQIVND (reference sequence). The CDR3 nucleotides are TGTGCCAGTAGATGGGGGCGGCAGCCCCAGCATTTT. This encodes CASRWGRQPQHF.

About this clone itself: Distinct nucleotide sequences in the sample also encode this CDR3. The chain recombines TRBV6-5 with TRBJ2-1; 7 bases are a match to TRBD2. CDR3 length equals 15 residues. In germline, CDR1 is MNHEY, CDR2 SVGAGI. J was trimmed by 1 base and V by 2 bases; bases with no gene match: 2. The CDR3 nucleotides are TGTGCCAGCAGTTACGGCGGGGGATCCTACAATGAGCAGTTCTTC. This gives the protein CASSYGGGSYNEQFF.

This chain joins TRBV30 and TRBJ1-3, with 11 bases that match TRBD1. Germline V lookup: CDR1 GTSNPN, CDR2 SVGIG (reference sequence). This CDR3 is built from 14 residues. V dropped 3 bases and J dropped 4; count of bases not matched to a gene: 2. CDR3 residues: CAWRDRGRGNTIYF. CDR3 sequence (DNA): TGTGCCTGGAGGGACAGGGGGCGCGGAAACACCATATATTTT.

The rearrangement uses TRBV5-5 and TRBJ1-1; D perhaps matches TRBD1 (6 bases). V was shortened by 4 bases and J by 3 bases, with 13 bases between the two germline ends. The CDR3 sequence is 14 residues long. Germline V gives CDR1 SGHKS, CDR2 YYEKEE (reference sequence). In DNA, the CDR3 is TGTGCCAGCAGCCCCACGACAGGCTACACTGAAGCTTTCTTT. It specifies CASSPTTGYTEAFF.

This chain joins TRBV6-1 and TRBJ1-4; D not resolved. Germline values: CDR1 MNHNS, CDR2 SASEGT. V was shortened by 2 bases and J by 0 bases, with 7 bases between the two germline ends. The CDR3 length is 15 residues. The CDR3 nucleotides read TGTGCCAGCAGTGAAATCGGAGCAACTAATGAAAAACTGTTTTTT. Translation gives CASSEIGATNEKLFF.

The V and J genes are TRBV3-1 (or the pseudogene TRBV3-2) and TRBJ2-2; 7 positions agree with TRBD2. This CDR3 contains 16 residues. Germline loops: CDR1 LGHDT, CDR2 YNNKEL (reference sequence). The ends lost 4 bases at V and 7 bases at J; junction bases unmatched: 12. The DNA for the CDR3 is TGTGCCAGCAGCCCTAGGCCTGGACTAGTCGGCGGGGAGCTGTTTTTT. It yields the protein CASSPRPGLVGGELFF.

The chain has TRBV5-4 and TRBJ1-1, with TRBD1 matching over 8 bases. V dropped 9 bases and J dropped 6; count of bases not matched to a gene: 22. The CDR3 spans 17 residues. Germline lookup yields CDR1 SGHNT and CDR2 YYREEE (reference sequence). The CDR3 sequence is CATGVRQGHRGTAEAFF. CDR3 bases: TGTGCCACCGGTGTTAGACAGGGGCACCGCGGTACGGCTGAAGCTTTCTTT.

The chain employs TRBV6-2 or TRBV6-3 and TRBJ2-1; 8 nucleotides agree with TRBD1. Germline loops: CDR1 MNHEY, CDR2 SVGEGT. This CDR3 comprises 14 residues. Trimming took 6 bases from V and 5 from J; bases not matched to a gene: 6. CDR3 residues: CASSPGTGDNEQFF. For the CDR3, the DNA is TGTGCCAGCAGCCCCGGGACAGGCGACAATGAGCAGTTCTTC.

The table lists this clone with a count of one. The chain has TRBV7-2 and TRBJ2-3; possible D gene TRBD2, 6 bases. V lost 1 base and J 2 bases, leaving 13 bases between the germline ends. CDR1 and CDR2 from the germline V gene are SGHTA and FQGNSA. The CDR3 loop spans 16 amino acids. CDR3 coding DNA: TGTGCCAGCAGCTTAGTTGGCGGGGCCCACACAGATACGCAGTATTTT. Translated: CASSLVGGAHTDTQYF.

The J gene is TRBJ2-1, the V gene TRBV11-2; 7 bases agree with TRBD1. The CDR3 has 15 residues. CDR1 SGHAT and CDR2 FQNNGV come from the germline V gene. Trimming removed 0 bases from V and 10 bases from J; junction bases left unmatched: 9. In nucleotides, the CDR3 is TGTGCCAGCAGCTTAGAAGGGGGCTTGGTCTCAGAGCAGTTCTTC. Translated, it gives CASSLEGGLVSEQFF.

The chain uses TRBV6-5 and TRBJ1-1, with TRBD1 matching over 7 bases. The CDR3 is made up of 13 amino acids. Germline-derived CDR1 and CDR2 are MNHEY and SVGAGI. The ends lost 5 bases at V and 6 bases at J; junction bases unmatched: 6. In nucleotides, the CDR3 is TGTGCCAGCAGTACCGCAGGGGGATCTGAAGCTTTCTTT. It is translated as CASSTAGGSEAFF.